This TCR beta chain was sequenced in a study of T-cell memory formation after mild COVID-19. About the study: Largely, the TCR clusters proved donor specific.

Study-wide points: The CD4+ clones that contracted clustered mainly within CM and EM, and the CD8+ clones concentrated in EMRA.

TCRdb used MiXCR to reprocess the 5' RACE reads, holding one entry per CDR3 protein. Here the sample spans around 300,000 distinct CDR3 sequences, roughly an eighth being singletons. This clonotype was detected ten times or more. The antigen is not known. In germline, CDR1 is MNHEY, CDR2 SVGEGT. CDR3 length: 13 residues. V shed 11 bases and J shed 1 base, with 15 bases lying between them. The J gene is TRBJ2-7, the V gene TRBV6-2 or TRBV6-3; D may be TRBD2 (6 bases). The clonotype comes from a man aged 18 to 30 who had mild COVID-19 (a few samples of this study predate the infection). Cell type and time point are not known. Sample: PBMCs or a T cell subset sorted from them (not recorded which). As DNA, the CDR3 is TGTGCCGCGGAGGGACGGAGTTCCTACGAGCAGTACTTC. Residues: CAAEGRSSYEQYF.